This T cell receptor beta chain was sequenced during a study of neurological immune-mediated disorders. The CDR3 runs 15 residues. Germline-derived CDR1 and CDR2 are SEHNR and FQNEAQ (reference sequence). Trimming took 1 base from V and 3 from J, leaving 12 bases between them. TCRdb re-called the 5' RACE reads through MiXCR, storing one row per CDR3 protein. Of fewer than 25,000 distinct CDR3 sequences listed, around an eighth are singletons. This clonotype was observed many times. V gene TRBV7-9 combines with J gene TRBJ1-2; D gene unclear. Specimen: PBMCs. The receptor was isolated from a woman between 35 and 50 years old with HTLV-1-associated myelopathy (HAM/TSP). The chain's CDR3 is CASSLGGSQYYGYTF. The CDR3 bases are TGTGCCAGCAGCTTAGGCGGGTCTCAGTACTATGGCTACACCTTC. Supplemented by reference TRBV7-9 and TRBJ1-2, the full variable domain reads DTGVSQNPRHKITKRGQNVTFRCDPISEHNRLYWYRQTLGQGPEFLTYFQNEAQLEKSRLLSDRFSAERPKGSFSTLEIQRTEQGDSAMYLCASSLGGSQYYGYTFGSGTRLTVV.